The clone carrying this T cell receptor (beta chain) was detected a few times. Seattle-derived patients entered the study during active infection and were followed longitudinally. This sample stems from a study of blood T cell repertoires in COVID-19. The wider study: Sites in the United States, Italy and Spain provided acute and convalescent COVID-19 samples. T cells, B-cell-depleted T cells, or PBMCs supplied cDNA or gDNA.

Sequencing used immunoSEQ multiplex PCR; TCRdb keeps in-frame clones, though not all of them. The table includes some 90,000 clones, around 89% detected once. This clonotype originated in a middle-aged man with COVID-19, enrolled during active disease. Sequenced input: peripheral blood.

CDR3 nucleotides: TGTGCCAGCAGCCTCAGGGACACTGAAGCTTTCTTT. Residues: CASSLRDTEAFF. The chain carries TRBV12-3 or TRBV12-4 and TRBJ1-1; tentatively, D is TRBD1 (5 bases). This CDR3 is built from 12 residues. Trimming left V 6 bases short and J 3 bases short, with 8 bases between.